This T cell receptor (beta chain) was sequenced during a study of blood T cell repertoires in COVID-19 (dated by TCRdb to about 2020). Study-level background: The collaborator samples originated in the United States, Italy and Spain and spanned the acute and convalescent phases of COVID-19. The material from the prospective study consisted of cDNA or gDNA derived from T cells, B-cell-depleted T cells, or PBMCs. Deeply sampled blood TCRbeta repertoires from subjects exposed to, actively infected with, or recovered from COVID-19 were included in the dataset. The repertoires were made available in a free public database intended to serve as a resource for research on the immune response to SARS-CoV-2. Samples came from the ongoing ImmuneRACE study (first 160 participants) plus 1,254 subjects from 6 global collaborators. The sample metadata nearly always contained a de-identified subject ID, COVID-19 status, age in years and sex. Where HLA class I and class II types were available, the types were taken from metadata supplied by the sample provider, not from assay-based typing. Results and caveats for the whole study, not just this receptor: Clinical and demographic metadata were provided uncurated, with the amount varying by source and participant.

The junction shows trimming of 4 bases on V and 5 bases on J, and the gene matches do not reach 7 bases of it. CDR1 SQVTM and CDR2 ANQGSEA were looked up in the germline V gene. CDR3 length: 13 amino acids, cysteine to phenylalanine. The only DNA kept is the CDR3, 39 bases in frame from the first base. Worth noting for this clone: Its antigen target is currently unknown. No base quality information exists; no much larger clone differs at one position.

TCRbeta CDR3 regions were amplified from genomic DNA by means of the immunoSEQ Assay, a bias-controlled multiplex PCR. Regarding the original processing steps: The number of nucleated cells in each sample was estimated from the amplification of reference gene primers within the assay. To quantify the absolute abundance of each unique TCRbeta CDR3 rearrangement, sequence reads were collapsed and filtered. For each sample, productive Simpson clonality was calculated as the square root of Simpson's diversity index over productive rearrangements. TCRdb stores this immuneACCESS table with in-frame sequences only. Part of the clones is absent; in the studies checked, under half of the shortfall reflects unresolved V genes, and no reason is known for the rest. V and J calls and clone size follow that table, whereas D and trimming were derived from the DNA. This sample has 55,000 to 65,000 clones in its table, and approximately 80% of those were observed once. The biggest ten clones account for around 9.6% of the sample.

At one collaborating source in Seattle, patients were enrolled during active infection and were followed longitudinally through the course of disease. Collaborating institutions collected whole blood in K2EDTA tubes following their own protocols. For TCRbeta analysis, collaborators shipped samples in one of three forms: frozen whole blood, isolated PBMCs, or DNA extracted from either of those sample types. The sequencing sample was made of peripheral blood. This sequence originates from a young man with COVID-19, enrolled during active disease. The sequence links TRBV29-1 to TRBJ1-1; TRBD1 fits 7 bases in the junction. The CDR3 reads CSVADRAITEAFF. The bases read TGCAGCGTTGCTGACAGGGCGATAACTGAAGCTTTCTTT.